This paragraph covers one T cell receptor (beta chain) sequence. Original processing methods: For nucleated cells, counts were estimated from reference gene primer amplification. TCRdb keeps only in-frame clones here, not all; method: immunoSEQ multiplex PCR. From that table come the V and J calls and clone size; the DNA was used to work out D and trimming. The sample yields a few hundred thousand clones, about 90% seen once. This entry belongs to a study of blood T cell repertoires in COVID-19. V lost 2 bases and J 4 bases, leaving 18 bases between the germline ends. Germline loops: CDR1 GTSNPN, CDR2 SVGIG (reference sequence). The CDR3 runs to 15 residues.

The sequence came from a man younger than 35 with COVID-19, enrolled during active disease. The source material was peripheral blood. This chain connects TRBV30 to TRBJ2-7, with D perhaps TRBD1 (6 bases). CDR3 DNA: TGTGCCTGGAGTTCCGCGGCCAGGGGTTCGTACGAGCAGTACTTC. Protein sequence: CAWSSAARGSYEQYF.